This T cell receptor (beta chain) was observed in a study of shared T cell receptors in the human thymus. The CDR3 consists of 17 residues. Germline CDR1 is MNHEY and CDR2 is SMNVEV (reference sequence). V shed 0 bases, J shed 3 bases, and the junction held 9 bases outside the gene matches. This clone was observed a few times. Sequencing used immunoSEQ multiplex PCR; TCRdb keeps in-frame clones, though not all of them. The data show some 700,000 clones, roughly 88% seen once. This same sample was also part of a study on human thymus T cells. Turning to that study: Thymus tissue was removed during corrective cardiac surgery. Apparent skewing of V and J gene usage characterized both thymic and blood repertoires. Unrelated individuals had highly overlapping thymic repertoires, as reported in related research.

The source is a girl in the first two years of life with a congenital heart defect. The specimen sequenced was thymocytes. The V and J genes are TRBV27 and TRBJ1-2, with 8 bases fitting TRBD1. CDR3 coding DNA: TGTGCCAGCAGTTTATCGTTCGGGGACAGGAGTCACTATGGCTACACCTTC. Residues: CASSLSFGDRSHYGYTF.